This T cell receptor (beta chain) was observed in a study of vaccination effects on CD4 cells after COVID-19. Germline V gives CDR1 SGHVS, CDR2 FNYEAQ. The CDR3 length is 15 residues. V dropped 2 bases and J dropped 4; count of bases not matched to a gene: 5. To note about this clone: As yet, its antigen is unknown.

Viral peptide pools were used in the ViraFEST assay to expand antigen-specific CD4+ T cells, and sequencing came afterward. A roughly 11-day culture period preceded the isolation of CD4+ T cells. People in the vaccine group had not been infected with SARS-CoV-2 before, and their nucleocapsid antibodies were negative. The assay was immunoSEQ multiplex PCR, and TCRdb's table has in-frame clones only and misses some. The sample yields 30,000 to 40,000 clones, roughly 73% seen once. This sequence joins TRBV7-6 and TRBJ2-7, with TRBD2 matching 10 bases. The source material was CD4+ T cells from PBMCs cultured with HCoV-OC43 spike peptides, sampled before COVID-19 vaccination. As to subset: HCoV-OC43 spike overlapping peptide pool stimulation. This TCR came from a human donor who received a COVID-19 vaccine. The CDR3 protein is CASSLPLAGVYEQYF. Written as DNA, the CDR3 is TGTGCCAGCAGCTTACCTCTAGCGGGAGTATACGAGCAGTACTTC.